The 9 T cell receptor beta chains listed next were all sequenced from one sample in a study of cytomegalovirus exposure and HLA in healthy donors. PCR primers comprised 60 Vbeta and 13 Jbeta primers. Some clones are missing from TCRdb's copy, which holds only in-frame ones; the method was immunoSEQ multiplex PCR. The table includes 150,000 to 200,000 clones, approximately 76% detected once. Sequenced material: PBMCs. The source is a female donor in good health and CMV-seronegative.

The genes are TRBV5-1 and TRBJ2-2, with 7 bases lining up with TRBD2. The V segment lost 4 bases and the J segment 1 base; nucleotides outside the gene matches: 16. Germline V lookup: CDR1 SGHRS, CDR2 YFSETQ. The CDR3 totals 19 residues. DNA for the CDR3: TGCGCCAGCAGCCCAACCCGACCGGGGGGTGGGGAGAACACCGGGGAGCTGTTTTTT. It translates to CASSPTRPGGGENTGELFF.

In its sample, this clone was seen a few times. This chain joins TRBV5-5 and TRBJ2-5, with D hard to call. This CDR3 has 12 residues. Germline V gene sequence: CDR1 SGHKS, CDR2 YYEKEE (reference sequence). V was shortened by 0 bases and J by 5 bases, with 5 bases between the two germline ends. The CDR3 spells CASSLALETQYF. The CDR3 DNA reads TGTGCCAGCAGCTTGGCCTTGGAGACCCAGTACTTC.

CDR3 in amino acids: CASSPTLVDSSYEQYF. CDR3 nucleotide sequence: TGTGCCAGCTCACCAACTTTAGTCGACTCCAGCTACGAGCAGTACTTC. J is TRBJ2-7 and V is TRBV18; D gene unclear. There are 16 residues in the CDR3. Trimming left V 2 bases short and J 3 bases short, with 17 bases between. Germline V gene sequence: CDR1 KGHSH, CDR2 LQKENI.

The V gene is TRBV5-1, the J gene TRBJ1-6, with D uncertain. The CDR3 totals 13 residues. Germline V gives CDR1 SGHRS, CDR2 YFSETQ. V was trimmed by 3 bases and J by 7 bases, leaving 8 bases between them. CDR3 loop: CASSYERNSPLHF. The CDR3 DNA follows: TGCGCCAGCAGCTACGAGAGGAATTCACCCCTCCACTTT.

This clone was seen a few times. This rearrangement joins TRBV19 to TRBJ1-3, with D possibly matching TRBD1 (5 bases). Germline loops: CDR1 LNHDA, CDR2 SQIVND (reference sequence). Trimming cost V 5 bases and J 4 bases, with 12 bases left between them. This CDR3 spans 14 amino acids. In nucleotides, the CDR3 is TGTGCCAGTAGTGCGCCAGGGCCCGGAAACACCATATATTTT. It specifies CASSAPGPGNTIYF. Full variable domain (missing parts from reference TRBV19 and TRBJ1-3): DGGITQSPKYLFRKEGQNVTLSCEQNLNHDAMYWYRQDPGQGLRLIYYSQIVNDFQKGDIAEGYSVSREKKESFPLTVTSAQKNPTAFYLCASSAPGPGNTIYFGEGSWLTVV.

This chain links TRBV7-9 with TRBJ1-1; TRBD1 matches at 7 bases. The germline gives CDR1 SEHNR, CDR2 FQNEAQ (reference sequence). This CDR3 is 15 amino acids long. The V segment lost 2 bases and the J segment 1 base; nucleotides outside the gene matches: 4. The CDR3 is CASSLLGTENTEAFF. DNA for the CDR3: TGTGCCAGCAGCTTATTAGGGACAGAGAACACTGAAGCTTTCTTT.

The chain couples TRBV5-4 to TRBJ2-1; TRBD2 matches at 10 bases. V lost 0 bases and J lost 0; bases outside the gene matches: 6. In germline, CDR1 is SGHNT, CDR2 YYREEE (reference sequence). The CDR3 extends over 18 amino acids. CDR3 coding DNA: TGTGCCAGCAGCTTGGGGTCCCCTAGCGGGAGCTCCTACAATGAGCAGTTCTTC. Translation: CASSLGSPSGSSYNEQFF.

Regarding this clone: The same CDR3 is also encoded by other DNA sequences in this sample. This chain links TRBV5-1 with TRBJ2-5, with TRBD2 matching 9 bases. The germline V gene has CDR1 SGHRS and CDR2 YFSETQ. The CDR3 contains 15 residues. The J segment lost 2 bases and the V segment lost 1 base, leaving 3 bases of the junction unmatched. CDR3 in amino acids: CASSLLAGGQETQYF. The CDR3 nucleotides read TGCGCCAGCAGCTTGTTGGCGGGGGGGCAAGAGACCCAGTACTTC.

This clone showed up just once. V and J are TRBV11-1 and TRBJ2-5; D might be TRBD1 (6 bases). This CDR3 has 13 amino acids. V lost 6 bases to trimming and J lost 2 bases, with 10 bases between them. Germline V gene data show CDR1 as SGHAT and CDR2 as FQDESV (reference sequence). CDR3 sequence reads: CASSSGQQETQYF. The CDR3 DNA is TGTGCCAGCAGTTCAGGACAGCAAGAGACCCAGTACTTC.